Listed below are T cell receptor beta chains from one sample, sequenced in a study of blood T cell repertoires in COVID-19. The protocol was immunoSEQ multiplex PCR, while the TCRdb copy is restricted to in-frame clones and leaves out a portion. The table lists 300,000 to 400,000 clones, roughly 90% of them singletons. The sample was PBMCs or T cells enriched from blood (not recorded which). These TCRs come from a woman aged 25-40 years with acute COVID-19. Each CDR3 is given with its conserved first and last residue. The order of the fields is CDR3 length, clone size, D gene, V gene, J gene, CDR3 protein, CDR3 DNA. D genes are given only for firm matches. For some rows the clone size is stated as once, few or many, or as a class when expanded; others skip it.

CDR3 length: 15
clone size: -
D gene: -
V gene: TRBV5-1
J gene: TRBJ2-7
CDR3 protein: CASSLGGPGGYEQYF
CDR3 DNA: TGCGCCAGCAGCTTGGGGGGCCCGGGCGGCTACGAGCAGTACTTC

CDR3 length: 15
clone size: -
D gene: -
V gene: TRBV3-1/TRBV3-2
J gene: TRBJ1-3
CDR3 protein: CASSPLGSSGNTIYF
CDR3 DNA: TGTGCCAGCAGCCCGTTGGGGAGCTCTGGAAACACCATATATTTT

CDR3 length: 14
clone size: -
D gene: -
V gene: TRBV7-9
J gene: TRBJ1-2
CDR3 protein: CASSLYRDDYGYTF
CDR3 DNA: TGTGCCAGCAGCTTATACAGGGATGACTATGGCTACACCTTC

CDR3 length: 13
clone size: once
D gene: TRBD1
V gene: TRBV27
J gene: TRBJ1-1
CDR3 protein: CASSLGQGAEAFF
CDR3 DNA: TGTGCCAGCAGTTTAGGACAGGGAGCTGAAGCTTTCTTT

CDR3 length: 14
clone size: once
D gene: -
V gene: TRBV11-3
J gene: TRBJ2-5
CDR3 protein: CASSLGGQEETQYF
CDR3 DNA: TGTGCCAGCAGCTTGGGAGGACAGGAAGAGACCCAGTACTTC

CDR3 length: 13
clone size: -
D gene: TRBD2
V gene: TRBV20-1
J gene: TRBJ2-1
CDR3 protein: CSASSGGRNEQFF
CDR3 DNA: TGCAGTGCTAGTAGCGGGGGGAGAAATGAGCAGTTCTTC

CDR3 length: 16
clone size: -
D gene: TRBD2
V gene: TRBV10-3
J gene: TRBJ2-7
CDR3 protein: CAISGASGDSSYEQYF
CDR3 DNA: TGTGCCATCAGTGGTGCTAGCGGGGACTCCTCCTACGAGCAGTACTTC

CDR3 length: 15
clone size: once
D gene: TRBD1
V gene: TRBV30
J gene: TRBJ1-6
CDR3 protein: CAWSASGGRGSPLHF
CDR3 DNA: TGTGCCTGGAGCGCCTCAGGGGGGCGAGGTTCACCCCTCCACTTT

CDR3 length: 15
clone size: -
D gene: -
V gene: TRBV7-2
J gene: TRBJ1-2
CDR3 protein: CASSVFGQGAQGGTF
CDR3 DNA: -

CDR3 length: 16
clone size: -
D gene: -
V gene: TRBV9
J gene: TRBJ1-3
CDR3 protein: CASSVDQGRTGNTIYF
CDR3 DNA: TGTGCCAGCAGCGTAGATCAGGGCAGAACTGGAAACACCATATATTTT

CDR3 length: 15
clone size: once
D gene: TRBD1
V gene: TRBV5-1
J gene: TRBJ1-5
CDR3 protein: CASSLDGQGSQPQHF
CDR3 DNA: TGCGCCAGCAGCTTGGACGGACAGGGGAGTCAGCCCCAGCATTTT

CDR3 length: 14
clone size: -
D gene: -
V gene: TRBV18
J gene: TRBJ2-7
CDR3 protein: CASSPPPYSYEQYF
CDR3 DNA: TGTGCCAGCTCACCACCGCCCTACTCCTACGAGCAGTACTTC

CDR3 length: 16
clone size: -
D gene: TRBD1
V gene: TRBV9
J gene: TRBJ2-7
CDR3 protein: CASSKPSGTGTYEQYF
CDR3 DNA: TGTGCCAGCAGCAAACCCTCCGGGACAGGGACCTACGAGCAGTACTTC

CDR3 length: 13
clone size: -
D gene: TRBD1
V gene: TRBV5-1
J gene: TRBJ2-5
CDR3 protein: CASSWTGGETQYF
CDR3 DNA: TGCGCCAGCAGCTGGACAGGGGGAGAGACCCAGTACTTC

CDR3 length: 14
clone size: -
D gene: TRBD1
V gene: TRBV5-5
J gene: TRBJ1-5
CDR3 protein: CASSLGQGPQPQHF
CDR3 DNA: TGTGCCAGCAGCTTGGGACAGGGTCCTCAGCCCCAGCATTTT

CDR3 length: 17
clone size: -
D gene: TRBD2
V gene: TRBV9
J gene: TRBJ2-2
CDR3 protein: CASSVGGAGGYTGELFF
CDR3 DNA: TGTGCCAGCAGCGTAGGGGGAGCGGGGGGATACACCGGGGAGCTGTTTTTT

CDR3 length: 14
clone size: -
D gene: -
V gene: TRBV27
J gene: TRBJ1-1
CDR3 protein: CASSLSRVSTEAFF
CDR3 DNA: TGTGCCAGCAGTTTAAGCAGGGTGAGCACTGAAGCTTTCTTT

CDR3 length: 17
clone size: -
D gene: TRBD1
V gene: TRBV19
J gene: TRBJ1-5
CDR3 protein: CASSIGAGGSSNQPQHF
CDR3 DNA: TGTGCCAGTAGTATCGGTGCAGGGGGTTCGAGCAATCAGCCCCAGCATTTT

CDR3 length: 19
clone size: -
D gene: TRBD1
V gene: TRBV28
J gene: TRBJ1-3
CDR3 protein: CASSFPPGQASLWGNTIYF
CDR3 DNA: TGTGCCAGCAGTTTTCCCCCGGGACAGGCCTCTCTCTGGGGAAACACCATATATTTT

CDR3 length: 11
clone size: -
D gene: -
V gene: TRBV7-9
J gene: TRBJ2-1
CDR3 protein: CASSLLVGKFF
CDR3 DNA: TGTGCCAGCAGCTTATTAGTCGGGAAGTTCTTC

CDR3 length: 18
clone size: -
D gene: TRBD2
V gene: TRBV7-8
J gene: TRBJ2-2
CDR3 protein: CASSPGLAGGAGTGELFF
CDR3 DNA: TGTGCCAGCAGTCCCGGACTAGCGGGGGGGGCAGGCACCGGGGAGCTGTTTTTT

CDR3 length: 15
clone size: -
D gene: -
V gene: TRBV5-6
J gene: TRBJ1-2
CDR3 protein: CASSLSAGANYGYTF
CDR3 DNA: TGTGCCAGCAGCTTGAGTGCGGGAGCTAACTATGGCTACACCTTC

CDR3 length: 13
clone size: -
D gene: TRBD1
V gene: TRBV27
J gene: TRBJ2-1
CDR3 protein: CASSLQGASEQFF
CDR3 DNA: TGTGCCAGCAGTTTACAGGGGGCCTCGGAGCAGTTCTTC

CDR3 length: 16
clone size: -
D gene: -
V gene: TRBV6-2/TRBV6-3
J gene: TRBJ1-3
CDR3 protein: CASSQRLRLSGNTIYF
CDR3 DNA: TGTGCCAGCAGCCAAAGACTGAGGCTCTCTGGAAACACCATATATTTT

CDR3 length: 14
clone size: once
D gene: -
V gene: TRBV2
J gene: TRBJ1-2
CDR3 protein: CASSDGTGRYGYTF
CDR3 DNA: TGTGCCAGCAGTGATGGGACGGGGAGGTATGGCTACACCTTC

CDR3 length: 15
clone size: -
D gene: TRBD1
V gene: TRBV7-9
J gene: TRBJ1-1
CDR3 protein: CASSFLGQGETEAFF
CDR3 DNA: TGTGCCAGCAGCTTTTTGGGACAGGGAGAGACTGAAGCTTTCTTT

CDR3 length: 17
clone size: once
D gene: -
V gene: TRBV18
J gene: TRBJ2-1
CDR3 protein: CASSPGAGATPYNEQFF
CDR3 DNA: TGTGCCAGCTCACCAGGGGCGGGGGCGACCCCCTACAATGAGCAGTTCTTC

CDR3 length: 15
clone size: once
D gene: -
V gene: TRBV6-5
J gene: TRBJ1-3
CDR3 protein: CASSPQGYSGNTIYF
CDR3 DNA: TGTGCCAGCAGTCCACAGGGTTACTCTGGAAACACCATATATTTT

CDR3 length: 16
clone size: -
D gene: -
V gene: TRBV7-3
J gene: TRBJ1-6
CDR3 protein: CASSSSGYTENSPLHF
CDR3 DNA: TGTGCCAGCAGCTCTTCCGGATATACAGAGAATTCACCCCTCCACTTT

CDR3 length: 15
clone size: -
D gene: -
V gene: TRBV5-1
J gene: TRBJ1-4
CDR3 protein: CASSSQGSNNEKLFF
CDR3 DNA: TGCGCCAGCAGCTCCCAGGGCAGCAACAATGAAAAACTGTTTTTT

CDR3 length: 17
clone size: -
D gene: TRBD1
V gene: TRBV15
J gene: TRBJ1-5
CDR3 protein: CATKGGTGTALNQPQHF
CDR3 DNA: TGTGCCACCAAGGGGGGTACCGGGACAGCCCTGAATCAGCCCCAGCATTTT

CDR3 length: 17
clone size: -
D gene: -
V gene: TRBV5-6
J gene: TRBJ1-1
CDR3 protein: CASSLAEHLLMNTEAFF
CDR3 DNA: TGTGCCAGCAGCTTGGCCGAGCATTTATTGATGAACACTGAAGCTTTCTTT

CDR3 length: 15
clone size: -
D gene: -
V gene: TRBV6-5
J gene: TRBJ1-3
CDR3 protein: CASRPTGGSGNTIYF
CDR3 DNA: TGTGCCAGCCGTCCGACGGGGGGCTCTGGAAACACCATATATTTT

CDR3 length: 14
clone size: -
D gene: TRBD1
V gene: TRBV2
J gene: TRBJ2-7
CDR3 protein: CASNLDRGYHEQYF
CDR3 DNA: TGTGCCAGCAACCTGGACAGGGGATACCACGAGCAGTACTTC

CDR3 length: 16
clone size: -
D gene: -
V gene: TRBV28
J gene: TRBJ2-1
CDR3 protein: CASSLLGQERGNEQFF
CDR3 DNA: TGTGCCAGCAGTTTATTGGGGCAGGAAAGAGGCAATGAGCAGTTCTTC

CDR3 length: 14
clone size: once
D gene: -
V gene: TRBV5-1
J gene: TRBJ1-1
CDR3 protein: CASRVDRANTEAFF
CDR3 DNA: TGCGCCAGCAGGGTGGACAGAGCGAACACTGAAGCTTTCTTT

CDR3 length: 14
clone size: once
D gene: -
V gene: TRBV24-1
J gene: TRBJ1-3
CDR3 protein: CATSDSTGGNTIYF
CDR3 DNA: TGTGCCACCAGTGATTCCACGGGGGGAAACACCATATATTTT

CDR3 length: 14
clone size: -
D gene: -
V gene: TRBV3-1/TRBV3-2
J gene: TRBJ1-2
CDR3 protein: CASSQDVGGYGYTF
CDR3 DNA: TGTGCCAGCAGCCAGGACGTGGGGGGGTATGGCTACACCTTC

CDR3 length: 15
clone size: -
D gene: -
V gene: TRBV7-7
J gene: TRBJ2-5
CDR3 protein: CASSLSAGLGETQYF
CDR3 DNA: TGTGCCAGCAGCTTATCGGCGGGATTGGGGGAGACCCAGTACTTC

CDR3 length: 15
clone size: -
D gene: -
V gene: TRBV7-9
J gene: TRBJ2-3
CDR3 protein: CASSLMGASTDTQYF
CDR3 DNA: TGTGCCAGCAGCTTAATGGGGGCTAGCACAGATACGCAGTATTTT

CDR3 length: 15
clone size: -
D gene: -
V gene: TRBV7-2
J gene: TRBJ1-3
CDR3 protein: CASSLEQPPGNTIYF
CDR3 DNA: TGTGCCAGCAGCTTAGAACAGCCTCCTGGAAACACCATATATTTT

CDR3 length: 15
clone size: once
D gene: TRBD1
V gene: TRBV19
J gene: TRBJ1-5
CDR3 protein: CASTPWTGGNQPQHF
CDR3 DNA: TGTGCCAGTACCCCGTGGACAGGCGGCAATCAGCCCCAGCATTTT

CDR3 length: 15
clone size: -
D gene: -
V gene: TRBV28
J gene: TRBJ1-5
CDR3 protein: CASSLFGGSNQPQHF
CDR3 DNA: TGTGCCAGCAGTTTATTCGGGGGGAGCAATCAGCCCCAGCATTTT

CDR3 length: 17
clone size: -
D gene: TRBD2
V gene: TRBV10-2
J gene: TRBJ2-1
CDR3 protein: CASSGVWGGGVYNEQFF
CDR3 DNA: TGCGCCAGCAGTGGGGTGTGGGGCGGGGGAGTCTACAATGAGCAGTTCTTC

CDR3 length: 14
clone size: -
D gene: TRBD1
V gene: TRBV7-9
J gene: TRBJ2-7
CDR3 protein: CASSFQGATYEQYF
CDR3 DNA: TGTGCCAGCAGCTTCCAGGGGGCTACCTACGAGCAGTACTTC

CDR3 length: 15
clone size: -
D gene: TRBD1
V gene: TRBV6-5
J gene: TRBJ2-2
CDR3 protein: CASSTGGAGAGELFF
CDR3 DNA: TGTGCCAGCAGTACAGGGGGCGCAGGGGCCGGGGAGCTGTTTTTT

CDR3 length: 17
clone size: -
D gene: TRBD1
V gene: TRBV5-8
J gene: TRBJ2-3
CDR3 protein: CASSFGTGGFGTDTQYF
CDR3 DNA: TGTGCCAGCAGCTTCGGGACAGGGGGTTTTGGCACAGATACGCAGTATTTT